This is a list of T cell receptor beta chains from one sample in a study of blood T cell repertoires in COVID-19. Generated by immunoSEQ multiplex PCR, the TCRdb table keeps only in-frame clones and is missing some. The sample lists fewer than 350,000 clones, approximately 85% seen once, with around 7.2% in the top ten. Sequences were obtained from peripheral blood. Receptor source: a human donor in a cohort sampled during active COVID-19. CDR3s include the opening cysteine and the closing phenylalanine or tryptophan. The order of the fields is V gene, CDR3 protein.

v_gene: TRBV3-1/TRBV3-2; CDR3aa: CASSQVGTGAFYNEQFF
v_gene: TRBV11-2; CDR3aa: CASSLVNSAANEQFF
v_gene: TRBV18; CDR3aa: CASSPSLGQAFKHEQYF
v_gene: TRBV7-4; CDR3aa: CASSVPLKGEYEQYF
v_gene: TRBV15; CDR3aa: CATSRVDRGNTGELFF
v_gene: TRBV15; CDR3aa: CATSRDRGNYGYTF
v_gene: TRBV6-5; CDR3aa: CASRRATGELFF
v_gene: TRBV30; CDR3aa: CAEKPGPTRGNYGYTF
v_gene: TRBV7-9; CDR3aa: CASSGAAGTGGSPLHF
v_gene: TRBV7-9; CDR3aa: CASSSSGTGNTGELFF